The T cell receptor (beta chain) described here comes from a study of HIV-infected patients and healthy controls. This clonotype was seen many times. From germline, CDR1 is SGHDT and CDR2 YYEEEE. The CDR3 loop spans 14 amino acids. Trimming stripped 5 bases from V and 1 base from J, with 10 bases between. TCRdb independently ran MiXCR on the 5' RACE reads; one entry per CDR3 protein. This table holds about 67,000 distinct CDR3 sequences, about 15% found once. The clonotype originates from a human donor in good health. Sample: CD4+ T cells from blood. The chain uses TRBV5-6 and TRBJ2-4; maybe TRBD1 (6 bases). DNA for the CDR3: TGTGCCAGCAGTTACGACAGGGCCAAAAACATTCAGTACTTC. Residues: CASSYDRAKNIQYF.